This T cell receptor (beta chain) was identified in a study of beta chain features in type 1 diabetes. Study-level results: People with Type 1 diabetes carried modestly yet significantly shorter TCRB CDR3s in all four CD4+ subsets.

Regarding this clone: What it recognizes is unknown.

Every isolated RNA sample was fully reverse transcribed, so sequencing captured expressed TCRB transcripts. Here immunoSEQ multiplex PCR was the method, and the copy in TCRdb shows in-frame clones only, minus some. The sample records 300,000 to 350,000 clones, 9.3% being singletons. The length of the CDR3 is 14 residues. Trimming shortened V by 0 bases and J by 6 bases, and 12 bases separated the two germline ends. Germline CDR1 LGHNA, CDR2 YSLEER. The TCR comes from a man aged 30 to 45 with type 1 diabetes. The gene calls are TRBV4-3 and TRBJ2-7, with D perhaps being TRBD1 or TRBD2 (6 bases each). Sequencing was performed on central memory CD4+ T cells from blood. DNA of the CDR3: TGCGCCAGCAGCCAAGATGCCAGGGGAGGCGAGCAGTACTTC. This codes for CASSQDARGGEQYF.